What follows are 12 T cell receptor beta chains derived from one specimen sequenced in a study of blood T cell repertoires in COVID-19. The repertoire was sequenced with immunoSEQ multiplex PCR; TCRdb's copy has only in-frame clones and lacks some. This table has over 250,000 clones, about 88% appearing once. Specimen: PBMCs or T cells enriched from blood (not recorded which). These receptor sequences come from a woman aged 50 to 65 who had recovered from COVID-19.

V is TRBV9 and J is TRBJ1-4, with D tentatively TRBD1 (5 bases). Germline V CDR1 and CDR2: SGDLS, YYNGEE. The length of the CDR3 is 16 residues. With 0 bases removed from V and 7 bases from J, the gap between germline ends came to 16 bases. The CDR3 reads CASSVATEQGPEKLFF. DNA for the CDR3: TGTGCCAGCAGCGTAGCTACTGAGCAGGGCCCTGAAAAACTGTTTTTT.

The V and J genes are TRBV7-6 and TRBJ2-7; TRBD1 agrees at 9 bases. Germline trimming cut 2 bases from V and 1 base from J; bases unmatched to any gene: 6. This CDR3 has 16 amino acids. Germline V gene lookup returns CDR1 SGHVS and CDR2 FNYEAQ. CDR3 DNA sequence: TGTGCCAGCAGCTTATTGTCCGGGACAGGGTCCTACGAGCAGTACTTC. As protein: CASSLLSGTGSYEQYF.

The chain employs TRBV6-5 and TRBJ2-7; 7 positions match TRBD2. Per the germline V gene, CDR1 is MNHEY and CDR2 is SVGAGI. The ends lost 4 bases at V and 5 bases at J; junction bases unmatched: 14. The CDR3 extends over 16 amino acids. The CDR3 protein is CASSSGPWTSRDEQYF. As DNA, the CDR3 is TGTGCCAGCAGTTCCGGCCCTTGGACTAGTAGGGACGAGCAGTACTTC.

The chain couples TRBV25-1 to TRBJ1-2; D remains unclear. Trimming pared 2 bases from V and 2 bases from J, leaving 6 bases between. The V gene's germline CDR1 is MGHDK and CDR2 SYGVNS. The CDR3 sequence is 13 residues long. The CDR3 is CASSEPQNYGYTF. Written as DNA, the CDR3 is TGTGCCAGCAGTGAACCTCAGAACTATGGCTACACCTTC.

The V gene is TRBV7-3, the J gene TRBJ2-5; TRBD2 might be the D (5 bases). V was cut by 5 bases and J by 5 bases, with 12 bases left in between. The germline CDR1 and CDR2 sequences are SGHTA and FQGTGA. The CDR3 is 13 amino acids. CDR3 nucleotide sequence: TGTGCCAGCAGCCCTGGTACGGGGGAGACCCAGTACTTC. Protein product: CASSPGTGETQYF.

The J gene is TRBJ2-2, the V gene TRBV18; 7 nucleotides line up with TRBD1. Trimming cost V 0 bases and J 1 base; bases outside gene matches: 5. The germline CDR1 and CDR2 sequences are KGHSH and LQKENI. The CDR3 length is 17 residues. CDR3 sequence reads: CASSPPGQRQNTGELFF. The DNA for the CDR3 is TGTGCCAGCTCACCACCGGGACAGCGACAGAACACCGGGGAGCTGTTTTTT.

There are a few counts of this clone. This sequence joins TRBV6-6 and TRBJ1-6; 10 bases align to TRBD1. Per the germline V gene, CDR1 is MNHNY and CDR2 is SVGAGI (reference sequence). The trim removed 7 bases at V and 7 bases at J, leaving 7 bases unmatched. The CDR3 spans 15 residues. The DNA of the CDR3 is TGTGCCAGCATTTTAGGGGACAGGGGCAATTCACCCCTCCACTTT. It encodes CASILGDRGNSPLHF.

The rearrangement joins TRBV5-5 to TRBJ1-3; the D is unclear. The CDR3 runs 13 residues. V shed 4 bases and J shed 5 bases, with 10 bases lying between them. From germline, CDR1 is SGHKS and CDR2 YYEKEE (reference sequence). The CDR3 nucleotides read TGTGCCAGCAGCCTGAACGCGAGAAACACCATATATTTT. Amino acids: CASSLNARNTIYF.

The CDR3 sequence: CASSQTTVGGFDEQYF. The CDR3 coding sequence is TGTGCCAGCAGTCAAACGACGGTGGGAGGATTCGACGAGCAGTACTTC. This chain joins TRBV6-2 or TRBV6-3 and TRBJ2-7, with a possible D match to TRBD2 (6 bases). The V and J ends lost 5 bases and 5 bases respectively, with 22 bases between them. Germline V gene data show CDR1 as MNHEY and CDR2 as SVGEGT. The CDR3 spans 16 residues.

The chain uses TRBV25-1 and TRBJ2-1; 10 bases are shared with TRBD2. The CDR3 extends over 14 amino acids. With 5 bases clipped from V and 4 bases from J, the junction kept 2 bases outside the gene matches. The V gene's germline CDR1 is MGHDK and CDR2 SYGVNS. The CDR3 region has the DNA TGTGCCAGCAGTCAAGCGGGAGGGTACAATGAGCAGTTCTTC. It codes for CASSQAGGYNEQFF. The full variable domain, with the rest looked up from reference TRBV25-1 and TRBJ2-1, is EADIYQTPRYLVIGTGKKITLECSQTMGHDKMYWYQQDPGMELHLIHYSYGVNSTEKGDLSSESTVSRIRTEHFPLTLESARPSHTSQYLCASSQAGGYNEQFFGPGTRLTVL.

This chain joins TRBV28 and TRBJ1-5; 7 nucleotides align to TRBD1. This CDR3 has 15 residues. Germline V gene sequence: CDR1 MDHEN, CDR2 SYDVKM. V lost 2 bases and J lost 6; bases outside the gene matches: 7. The CDR3 here is CASSLIDRVIQPQHF. Here the CDR3 DNA reads TGTGCCAGCAGTTTAATTGACAGGGTGATTCAGCCCCAGCATTTT.

As regards this clone: In the same sample, other DNA sequences code for this CDR3. J is TRBJ1-1 and V is TRBV27; D might be TRBD1 (5 bases). Per the germline V gene, CDR1 is MNHEY and CDR2 is SMNVEV (reference sequence). Deletions cut 6 bases from V and 5 bases from J, with 10 bases between. The CDR3 is made up of 12 amino acids. The CDR3 reads CASRQGGTEAFF. As DNA, the CDR3 is TGTGCCAGCAGGCAGGGCGGAACTGAAGCTTTCTTT.